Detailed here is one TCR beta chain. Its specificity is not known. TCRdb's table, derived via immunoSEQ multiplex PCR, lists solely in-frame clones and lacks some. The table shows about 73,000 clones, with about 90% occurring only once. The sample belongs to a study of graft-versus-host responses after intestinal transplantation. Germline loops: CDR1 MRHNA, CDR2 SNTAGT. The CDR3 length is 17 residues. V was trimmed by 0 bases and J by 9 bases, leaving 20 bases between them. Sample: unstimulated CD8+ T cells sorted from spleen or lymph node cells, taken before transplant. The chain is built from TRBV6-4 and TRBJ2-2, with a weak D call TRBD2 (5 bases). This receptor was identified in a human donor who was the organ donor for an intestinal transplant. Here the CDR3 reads CASSDSAGSTRARELFF. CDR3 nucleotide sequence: TGTGCCAGCAGTGACTCGGCCGGGTCTACGAGGGCCCGGGAGCTGTTTTTT.